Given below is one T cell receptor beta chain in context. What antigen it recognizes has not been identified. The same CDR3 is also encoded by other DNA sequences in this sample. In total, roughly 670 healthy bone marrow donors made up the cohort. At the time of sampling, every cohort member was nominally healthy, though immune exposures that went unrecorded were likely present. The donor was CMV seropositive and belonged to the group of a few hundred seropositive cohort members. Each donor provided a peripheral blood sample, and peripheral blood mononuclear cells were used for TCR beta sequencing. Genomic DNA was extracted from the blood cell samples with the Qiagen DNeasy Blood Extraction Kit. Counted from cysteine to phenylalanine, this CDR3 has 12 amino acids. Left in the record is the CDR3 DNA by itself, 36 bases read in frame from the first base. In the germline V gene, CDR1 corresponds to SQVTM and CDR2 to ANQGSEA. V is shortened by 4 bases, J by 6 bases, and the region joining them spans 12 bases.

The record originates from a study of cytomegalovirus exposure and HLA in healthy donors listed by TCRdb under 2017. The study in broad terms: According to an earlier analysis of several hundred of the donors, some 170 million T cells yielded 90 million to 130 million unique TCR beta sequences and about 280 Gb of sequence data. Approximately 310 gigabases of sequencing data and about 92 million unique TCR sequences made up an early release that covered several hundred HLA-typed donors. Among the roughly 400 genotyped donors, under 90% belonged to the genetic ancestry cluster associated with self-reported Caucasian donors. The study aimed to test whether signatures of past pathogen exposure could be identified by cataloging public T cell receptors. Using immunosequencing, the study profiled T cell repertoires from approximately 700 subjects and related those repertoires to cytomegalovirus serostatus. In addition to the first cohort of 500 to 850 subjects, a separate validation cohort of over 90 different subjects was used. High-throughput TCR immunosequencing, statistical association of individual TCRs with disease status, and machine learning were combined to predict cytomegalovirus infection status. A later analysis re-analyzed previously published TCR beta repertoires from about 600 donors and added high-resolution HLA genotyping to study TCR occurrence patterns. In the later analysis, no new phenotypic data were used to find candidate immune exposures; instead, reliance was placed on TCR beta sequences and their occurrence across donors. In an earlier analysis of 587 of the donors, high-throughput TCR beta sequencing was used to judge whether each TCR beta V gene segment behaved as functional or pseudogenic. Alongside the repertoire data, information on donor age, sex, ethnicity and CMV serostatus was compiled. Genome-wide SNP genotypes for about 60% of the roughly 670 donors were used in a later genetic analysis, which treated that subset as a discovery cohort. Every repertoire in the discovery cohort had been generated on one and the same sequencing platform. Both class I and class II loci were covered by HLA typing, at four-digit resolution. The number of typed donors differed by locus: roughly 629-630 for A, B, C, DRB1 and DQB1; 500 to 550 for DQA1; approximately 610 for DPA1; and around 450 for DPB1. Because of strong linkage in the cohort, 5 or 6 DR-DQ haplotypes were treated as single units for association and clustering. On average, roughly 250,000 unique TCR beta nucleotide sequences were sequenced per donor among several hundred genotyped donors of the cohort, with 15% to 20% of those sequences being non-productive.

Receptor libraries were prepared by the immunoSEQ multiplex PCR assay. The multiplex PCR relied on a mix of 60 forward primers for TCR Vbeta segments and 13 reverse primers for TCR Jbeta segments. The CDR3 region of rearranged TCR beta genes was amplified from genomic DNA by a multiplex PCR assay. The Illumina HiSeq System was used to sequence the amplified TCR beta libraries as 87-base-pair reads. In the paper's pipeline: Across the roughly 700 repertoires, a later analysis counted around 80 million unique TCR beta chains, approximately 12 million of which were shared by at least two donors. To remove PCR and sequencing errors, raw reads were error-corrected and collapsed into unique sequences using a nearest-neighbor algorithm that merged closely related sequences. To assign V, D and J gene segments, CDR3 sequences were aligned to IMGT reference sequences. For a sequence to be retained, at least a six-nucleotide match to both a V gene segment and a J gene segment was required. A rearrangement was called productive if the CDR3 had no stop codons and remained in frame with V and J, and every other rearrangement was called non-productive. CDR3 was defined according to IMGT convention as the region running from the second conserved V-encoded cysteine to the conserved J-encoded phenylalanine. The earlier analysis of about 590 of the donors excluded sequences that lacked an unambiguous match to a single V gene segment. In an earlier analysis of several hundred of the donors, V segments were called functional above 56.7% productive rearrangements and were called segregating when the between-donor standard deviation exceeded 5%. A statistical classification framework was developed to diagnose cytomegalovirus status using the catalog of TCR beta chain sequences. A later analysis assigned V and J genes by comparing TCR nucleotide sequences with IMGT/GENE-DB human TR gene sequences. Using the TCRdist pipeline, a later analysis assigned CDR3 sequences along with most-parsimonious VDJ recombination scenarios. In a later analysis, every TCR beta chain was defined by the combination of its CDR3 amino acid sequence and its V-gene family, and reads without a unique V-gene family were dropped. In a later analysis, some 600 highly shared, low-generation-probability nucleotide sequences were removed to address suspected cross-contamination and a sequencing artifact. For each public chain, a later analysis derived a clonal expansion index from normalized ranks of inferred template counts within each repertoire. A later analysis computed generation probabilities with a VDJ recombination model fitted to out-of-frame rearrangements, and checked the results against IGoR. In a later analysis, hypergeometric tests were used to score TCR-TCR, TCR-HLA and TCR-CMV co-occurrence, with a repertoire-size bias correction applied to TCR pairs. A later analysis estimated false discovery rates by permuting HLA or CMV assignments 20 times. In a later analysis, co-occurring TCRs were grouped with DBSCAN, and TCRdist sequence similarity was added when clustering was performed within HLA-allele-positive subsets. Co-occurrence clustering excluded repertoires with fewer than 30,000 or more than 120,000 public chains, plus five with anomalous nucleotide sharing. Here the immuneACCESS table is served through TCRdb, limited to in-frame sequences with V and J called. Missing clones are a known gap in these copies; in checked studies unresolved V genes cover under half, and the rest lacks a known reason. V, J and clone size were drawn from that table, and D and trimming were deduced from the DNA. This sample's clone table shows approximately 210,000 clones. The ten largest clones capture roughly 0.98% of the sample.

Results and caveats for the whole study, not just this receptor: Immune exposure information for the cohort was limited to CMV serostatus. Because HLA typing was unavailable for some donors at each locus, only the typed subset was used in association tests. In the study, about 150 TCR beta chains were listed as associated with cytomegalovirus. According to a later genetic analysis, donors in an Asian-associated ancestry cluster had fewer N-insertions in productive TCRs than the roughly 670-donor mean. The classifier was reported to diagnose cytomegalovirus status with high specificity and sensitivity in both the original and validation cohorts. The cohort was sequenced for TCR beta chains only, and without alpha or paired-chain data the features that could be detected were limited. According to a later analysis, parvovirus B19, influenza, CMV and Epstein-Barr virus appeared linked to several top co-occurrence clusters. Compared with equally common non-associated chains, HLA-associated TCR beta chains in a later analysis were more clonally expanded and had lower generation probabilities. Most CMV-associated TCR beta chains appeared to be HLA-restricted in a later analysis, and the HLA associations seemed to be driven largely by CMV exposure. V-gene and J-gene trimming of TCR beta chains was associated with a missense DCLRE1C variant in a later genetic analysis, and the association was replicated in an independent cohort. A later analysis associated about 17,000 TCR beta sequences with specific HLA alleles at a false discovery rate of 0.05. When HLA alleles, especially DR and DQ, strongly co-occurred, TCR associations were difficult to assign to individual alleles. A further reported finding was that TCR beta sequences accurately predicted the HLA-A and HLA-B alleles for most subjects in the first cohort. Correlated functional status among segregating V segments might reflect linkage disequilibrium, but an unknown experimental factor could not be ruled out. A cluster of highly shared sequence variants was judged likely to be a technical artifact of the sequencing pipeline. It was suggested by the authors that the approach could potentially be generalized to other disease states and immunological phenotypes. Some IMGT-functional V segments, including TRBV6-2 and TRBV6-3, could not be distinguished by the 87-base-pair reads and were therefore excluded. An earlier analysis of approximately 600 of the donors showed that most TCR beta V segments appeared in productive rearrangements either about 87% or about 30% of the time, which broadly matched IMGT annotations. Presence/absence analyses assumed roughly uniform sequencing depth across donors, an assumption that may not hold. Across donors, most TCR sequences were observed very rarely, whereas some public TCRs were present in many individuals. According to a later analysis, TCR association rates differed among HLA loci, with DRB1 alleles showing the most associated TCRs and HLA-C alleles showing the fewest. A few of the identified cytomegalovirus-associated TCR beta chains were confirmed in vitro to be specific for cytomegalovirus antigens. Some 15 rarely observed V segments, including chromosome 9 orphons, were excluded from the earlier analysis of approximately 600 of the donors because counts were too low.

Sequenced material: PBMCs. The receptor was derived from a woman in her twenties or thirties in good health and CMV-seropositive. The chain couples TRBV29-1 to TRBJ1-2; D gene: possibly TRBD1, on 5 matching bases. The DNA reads TGCAGCGTTGTGCAGGGTGGCGATGGCTACACCTTC. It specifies CSVVQGGDGYTF.